Listed below are T cell receptor beta chains from one sample, sequenced in a study of identical twins. TCRdb reprocessed the 5' RACE reads via MiXCR and lists one record per CDR3 protein. The sample lists a few hundred thousand distinct CDR3 sequences, approximately 10% occurring once. The sequenced sample consisted of memory T cells sorted from blood. These receptors all come from a man aged 45-65 years in good health. CDR3s include the opening cysteine and the closing phenylalanine or tryptophan. The D gene is left open where the match is weak. Clone sizes are given selectively: once, few, many, or a class where the clone is expanded.

>TRBJ2-1|TRBD1|many|TRBV4-3|16
TGCGCCAGCAGCCAAGATACGGGACAGGGGGGCAATGAGCAGTTCTTC
CASSQDTGQGGNEQFF
>TRBJ1-5|NA|many|TRBV2|18
TGTGCCAGCAGTGAAGCGCTTCTGGGGGGCTGGAACAATCAGCCCCAGCATTTT
CASSEALLGGWNNQPQHF
>TRBJ1-3|NA|many|TRBV20-1|14
TGCAGTGCTACTAGAGGGATTTCTGGAAACACCATATATTTT
CSATRGISGNTIYF
>TRBJ2-3|NA|few|TRBV30|12
TGTGCCTGGAGTACCACAGCGAATACGCAGTATTTT
CAWSTTANTQYF
>TRBJ2-2|NA|NA|TRBV5-4|12
TGTGCCAGCAGCTCGGGGACCGGGGAGCTGTTTTTT
CASSSGTGELFF
>TRBJ2-4|TRBD1|many|TRBV5-1|14
TGCGCCAGCAGCTTGGGACAGGGCGATTGGATTCAGTACTTC
CASSLGQGDWIQYF
>TRBJ2-1|NA|few|TRBV7-2|13
TGTGCCAGCAGCTTGTCCAGGGCGAATGAGCAGTTCTTC
CASSLSRANEQFF
>TRBJ1-4|TRBD1|NA|TRBV6-1|15
TGTGCCAGCAGTCCCTCCCGACAGGGATACGAAAAACTGTTTTTT
CASSPSRQGYEKLFF
>TRBJ2-5|NA|few|TRBV5-1|13
TGCGCCAGCAGGACAGGTCAGCAAGAGACCCAGTACTTC
CASRTGQQETQYF
>TRBJ2-1|NA|few|TRBV18|12
TGTGCCAGCTCAGGGCAGGTAGATGAGCAGTTCTTC
CASSGQVDEQFF
>TRBJ2-2|TRBD2|few|TRBV7-3|18
TGTGCCAGCAGCACAAATGCCATAGCGGGATCGAACACCGGGGAGCTGTTTTTT
CASSTNAIAGSNTGELFF
>TRBJ2-1|NA|NA|TRBV11-1|18
TGTGCCAGCAGCCCCTCAACCGGGACAACGGGGAGATCCAATGAGCAGTTCTTC
CASSPSTGTTGRSNEQFF
>TRBJ2-3|NA|few|TRBV7-9|13
TGTGCCAGCAGCTCCTCCGGGCAGGATACGCAGTATTTT
CASSSSGQDTQYF
>TRBJ2-1|NA|NA|TRBV5-1|14
TGCGCCAGCAGCTTGGGGGACATGAGGCATGAGCAGTTCTTC
CASSLGDMRHEQFF
>TRBJ2-7|NA|many|TRBV12-3/TRBV12-4|14
TGTGCCAGCAGACAGGGACGAGTGGGGTACGAGCAGTACTTC
CASRQGRVGYEQYF
>TRBJ2-5|TRBD1|few|TRBV4-1|15
TGCGCCAGCAGACCAGGACAGGGGGTACAAGAGACCCAGTACTTC
CASRPGQGVQETQYF
>TRBJ2-3|NA|many|TRBV5-6|17
TGTGCCAGCAGCTTGGATAGGCGGTTGACAGGCACAGATACGCAGTATTTT
CASSLDRRLTGTDTQYF
>TRBJ2-7|TRBD1|NA|TRBV7-6|16
TGTGCCAGCAGCGCCTTTCCAAGGACAGGGGGCTACGAGCAGCACTTC
CASSAFPRTGGYEQHF
>TRBJ2-5|TRBD2|many|TRBV10-3|13
TGTGCCATCCGCGGGACTAGCGGATTGACCCAGTACTTC
CAIRGTSGLTQYF
>TRBJ2-7|NA|many|TRBV10-3|14
TGTGCCATCAGTGATCCCCGGATTACCTACGAGCAGTACTTC
CAISDPRITYEQYF
>TRBJ2-5|TRBD2|NA|TRBV6-2/TRBV6-3|16
TGTGCCAGCAGTTACTCGCTAGCGGGAGTCCAAGAGACCCAGTACTTC
CASSYSLAGVQETQYF
>TRBJ2-5|NA|few|TRBV29-1|14
TGCAGCGTCCTCCCTGGGTCGATTGGGGAGACCCAGTACTTC
CSVLPGSIGETQYF
>TRBJ2-7|NA|NA|TRBV20-1|16
TGCAGTGCTAGGGACCCCAGAGCGGGACACCCCTACGAGCAGTACTTC
CSARDPRAGHPYEQYF
>TRBJ2-1|TRBD2|many|TRBV12-3/TRBV12-4|13
TGTGCCAGCAGGCGAGCGGGAGTCCATGAGCAGTTCTTC
CASRRAGVHEQFF
>TRBJ1-1|TRBD1|many|TRBV11-2|16
TGTGCCAGCAGCTTACCATCGCGACAGGGGCGCACTGAAGCTTTCTTT
CASSLPSRQGRTEAFF
>TRBJ1-2|NA|few|TRBV11-2|14
TGTGCCAGCAGCCCCTCGGAACAGCCCCATGGCTACACCTTC
CASSPSEQPHGYTF
>TRBJ2-2|NA|many|TRBV4-3|14
TGCGCCAGCAGCCCACCGGAGATGTCCGGGGAGCTGTTTTTT
CASSPPEMSGELFF
>TRBJ2-7|TRBD2|NA|TRBV7-9|17
TGTGCCAGCAGCTTACTAGCGGGAGGGCTACCGCGCTACGAGCAGTACTTC
CASSLLAGGLPRYEQYF
>TRBJ2-1|TRBD2|NA|TRBV30|17
TGTGCCTGGGGAGTAAACCGTCTAGCGGGCCTCCCAAATGAGCAGTTCTTC
CAWGVNRLAGLPNEQFF
>TRBJ2-7|TRBD2|many|TRBV20-1|14
TGCAGTGCTAGGATTCCGGGAGGGCGACGCGAGCAGTACTTC
CSARIPGGRREQYF
>TRBJ1-4|NA|few|TRBV30|13
TGTGCCTGGAGTGTCCCCGGGGGAGAAAAACTGTTTTTT
CAWSVPGGEKLFF
>TRBJ2-7|NA|few|TRBV7-9|16
TGTGCCAGCAGCTTTGGAGGGGGACGGAGCTCCTACGAGCAGTACTTC
CASSFGGGRSSYEQYF
>TRBJ2-5|NA|NA|TRBV7-8|13
TGTGCCAGCAGCTATCGGACAGAAGAGACCCAGTACTTC
CASSYRTEETQYF
>TRBJ1-1|NA|NA|TRBV10-2|14
TGCGCCAGCACCGGAAACAGAGGGAACACTGAAGCTTTCTTT
CASTGNRGNTEAFF
>TRBJ1-5|NA|few|TRBV6-5|15
TGTGCCAGCAGTTACTCGGTCAGTAGCAATCAGCCCCAGCATTTT
CASSYSVSSNQPQHF
>TRBJ2-1|NA|many|TRBV6-1|15
TGTGCCAGCAGTATTACAACGAGCTCCTACAATGAGCAGTTCTTC
CASSITTSSYNEQFF
>TRBJ2-3|NA|NA|TRBV10-3|13
TGTGCCATCAGTGACGGCACTTCGGATACGCAGTATTTT
CAISDGTSDTQYF
>TRBJ2-7|NA|many|TRBV5-1|14
TGCGCCAGCAGCTTGGAACAAGGGGGTTACGAGCAGTACTTC
CASSLEQGGYEQYF
>TRBJ2-3|NA|NA|TRBV29-1|12
TGCAGCGTTGCTGGGGCGGCAGATACGCAGTATTTT
CSVAGAADTQYF
>TRBJ1-4|TRBD1|many|TRBV9|14
TGTGCCAGCAGCCCGGGACAGCCGAATGAAAAACTGTTTTTT
CASSPGQPNEKLFF
>TRBJ2-7|TRBD2|many|TRBV4-2|19
TGTGCCAGCAGTCCGGGGGGGGTAGCGGGAGGCCCTTTCTCCTACGAGCAGTACTTC
CASSPGGVAGGPFSYEQYF
>TRBJ1-5|NA|many|TRBV6-1|13
TGTGCCAGCGGAACCGATAGCAATCAGCCCCAGCATTTT
CASGTDSNQPQHF
>TRBJ2-1|TRBD1|NA|TRBV13|14
TGTGCCAGCAGCCCTGGGGGACAGTACAATGAGCAGTTCTTC
CASSPGGQYNEQFF
>TRBJ2-3|NA|few|TRBV5-1|12
TGCGCCAGCAGCCCTACACCAGATACGCAGTATTTT
CASSPTPDTQYF
>TRBJ2-5|TRBD2|NA|TRBV20-1|15
TGCAGTGGCCAAAAACTAAGCGGGAATAAAGAAACCCAGTACTTC
CSGQKLSGNKETQYF
>TRBJ2-1|NA|once|TRBV7-9|14
TGTGCCAGCAGCTTAGCGCACGGATACAATGAGCAGTTCTTC
CASSLAHGYNEQFF
>TRBJ1-2|NA|many|TRBV25-1|13
TGTGCCAGCAGTGGAGGTATTAACTATGGCTACACCTTC
CASSGGINYGYTF
>TRBJ2-4|TRBD2|NA|TRBV20-1|17
TGCAGTGTCCCGTCCGCGGGGGGGTTGATAGCCAAAAACATTCAGTACTTC
CSVPSAGGLIAKNIQYF
>TRBJ2-3|NA|NA|TRBV12-3/TRBV12-4|18
TGTGCCAGCAGTTCCAGGACCCGAGGGGGGCCTCTCTCAGATACGCAGTATTTT
CASSSRTRGGPLSDTQYF
>TRBJ2-5|NA|NA|TRBV12-3/TRBV12-4|14
TGTGCCAGCACCTCGTCGTACAGGCAAGAGACCCAGTACTTC
CASTSSYRQETQYF
>TRBJ2-5|NA|NA|TRBV5-1|13
TGCGCCAGCAGCGAGACTAATCAAGAGACCCAGTACTTC
CASSETNQETQYF
>TRBJ2-7|TRBD1|few|TRBV5-1|15
TGCGCCAGCAGCTTGGCCCTCGGACAGGCCTACGAGCAGTACTTC
CASSLALGQAYEQYF
>TRBJ2-5|NA|many|TRBV3-1|14
TGTGCCAGCAGCCACCGACAGAACCAAGAGACCCAGTACTTC
CASSHRQNQETQYF
>TRBJ2-3|NA|many|TRBV7-2|13
TGTGCCAGCAGCCGGACGTATACAGATACGCAGTATTTT
CASSRTYTDTQYF
>TRBJ1-2|TRBD1|NA|TRBV19|15
TGTGCCAGTAGTTCCGTGACAGGGATGGGCTATGGCTACACCTTC
CASSSVTGMGYGYTF
>TRBJ2-1|NA|many|TRBV11-3|12
TGTGCCAGCAGCTCGGACGGGGATGAGCAGTTCTTC
CASSSDGDEQFF
>TRBJ2-1|NA|medium-sized|TRBV5-1|15
TGCGCCAGCAGCTTATTAGAAGGGGGCTACAATGAGCAGTTCTTC
CASSLLEGGYNEQFF
>TRBJ2-1|TRBD2|many|TRBV5-1|16
TGCGCCAGCAGCTTGGAGCCTGGCGGGGGTTACAATGAGCAGTTCTTC
CASSLEPGGGYNEQFF
>TRBJ1-5|NA|NA|TRBV7-9|14
TGTGCCAGCAGCTTCGGCAGTGGCAATCAGCCCCAGCATTTT
CASSFGSGNQPQHF
>TRBJ2-5|NA|NA|TRBV19|9
TGTGCCAGTAAAGAGACCCAGTACTTC
CASKETQYF